This is a list of T cell receptor beta chains from one sample in a study of cytomegalovirus exposure and HLA in healthy donors. Here immunoSEQ multiplex PCR was the method, and the copy in TCRdb shows in-frame clones only, minus some. Of about 130,000 clones listed, 80% are singletons. Sequencing used PBMCs. Receptors were obtained from a man aged 35 to 55 in good health and CMV-seronegative. Each CDR3 is given with its conserved first and last residue. A D gene is named only where the DNA matches it firmly. The size entry is marked missing in some rows and otherwise reads once, few, many or a size class.

TRBV28	NA	NA	TRBJ2-2	CASSPRQIGTGELFF	TGTGCCAGCAGTCCTCGACAGATTGGCACCGGGGAGCTGTTTTTT
TRBV5-1	NA	TRBD1	TRBJ2-5	CASSLAGGQETQYF	TGCGCCAGCAGCTTGGCAGGGGGCCAAGAGACCCAGTACTTC
TRBV30	once	NA	TRBJ2-7	CAWSIHQIYEQYF	TGTGCCTGGAGTATCCATCAGATCTACGAGCAGTACTTC
TRBV7-6	NA	NA	TRBJ2-5	CASSFGWAQETQYF	TGTGCCAGCAGCTTCGGCTGGGCCCAAGAGACCCAGTACTTC
TRBV28	NA	NA	TRBJ2-7	CASSLPSPGYEQYF	TGTGCCAGCAGTCTTCCCTCACCCGGTTACGAGCAGTACTTC
TRBV7-9	NA	NA	TRBJ2-7	CASSSQGSSYEQYF	TGTGCCAGCAGCTCCCAGGGATCCTCCTACGAGCAGTACTTC
TRBV28	NA	NA	TRBJ2-7	CASSPAGAQSYEQYF	TGTGCCAGCAGTCCGGCGGGGGCCCAGTCCTACGAGCAGTACTTC
TRBV11-2	NA	NA	TRBJ2-2	CASSLRGQGGNPGELFF	TGTGCCAGCAGCTTGAGGGGGCAGGGAGGAAACCCCGGGGAGCTGTTTTTT
TRBV6-6	NA	TRBD1	TRBJ1-5	CASSYSITGGDQPQHF	TGTGCCAGCAGTTACTCGATTACAGGGGGCGATCAGCCCCAGCATTTT
TRBV11-2	once	NA	TRBJ2-7	CASSLLRGGAAYEQYF	TGTGCCAGCAGCTTGCTGAGGGGCGGGGCTGCCTACGAGCAGTACTTC
TRBV12-2	NA	NA	TRBJ2-7	CASRVTGIAYEQYF	TGTGCAAGTCGCGTTACGGGTATAGCCTACGAGCAGTACTTC
TRBV27	NA	TRBD1	TRBJ1-2	CASSPRQGAGYTF	TGTGCCAGCAGTCCACGACAGGGGGCCGGCTACACCTTC
TRBV30	NA	NA	TRBJ2-2	CAWSVIGRGRELFF	TGTGCCTGGAGTGTAATCGGCAGGGGTAGGGAGCTGTTTTTT
TRBV6-6	NA	TRBD2	TRBJ2-7	CASSRPGLLSYEQYF	TGTGCCAGCAGCCGCCCGGGACTACTTTCCTACGAGCAGTACTTC
TRBV5-1	few	NA	TRBJ2-7	CASSLASSRSYEQYF	TGCGCCAGCAGCTTGGCCTCTAGCCGCTCCTACGAGCAGTACTTC
TRBV5-1	NA	TRBD2	TRBJ2-1	CASSLASAASGYNEQFF	TGCGCCAGCAGCTTGGCCAGCGCGGCTAGCGGGTACAATGAGCAGTTCTTC
TRBV5-8	few	NA	TRBJ2-7	CASSPDSGWYEQYF	TGTGCCAGCAGCCCGGACAGCGGATGGTACGAGCAGTACTTC
TRBV4-2	NA	TRBD1	TRBJ2-1	CASSLGTVYNEQFF	TGTGCCAGCAGCCTGGGGACAGTCTACAATGAGCAGTTCTTC
TRBV5-5	NA	NA	TRBJ1-2	CASSLPVTGGYGYTF	TGTGCCAGCAGCTTGCCGGTGACAGGAGGCTATGGCTACACCTTC
TRBV14	NA	TRBD2	TRBJ2-1	CASRRGTSGSYEQFF	TGTGCCAGCAGACGCGGGACTAGCGGGAGTTATGAGCAGTTCTTC
TRBV7-9	NA	NA	TRBJ1-1	CASSLEIGGVNTEAFF	TGTGCCAGCAGCTTAGAGATCGGGGGGGTGAACACTGAAGCTTTCTTT
TRBV7-2	NA	TRBD2	TRBJ2-7	CASSLFGTSGVGEQYF	TGTGCCAGCAGCTTATTCGGGACTAGCGGGGTTGGGGAGCAGTACTTC
TRBV5-1	NA	NA	TRBJ2-3	CASSLGGSWDTQYF	TGCGCCAGCAGCTTGGGTGGGAGTTGGGATACGCAGTATTTT
TRBV29-1	NA	NA	TRBJ2-1	CSVEGIFAGLEQFF	TGCAGCGTTGAAGGAATATTTGCGGGGCTTGAGCAGTTCTTC
TRBV2	NA	NA	TRBJ2-7	CASSVGGSYEQYF	TGTGCCAGCAGTGTCGGGGGTTCCTACGAGCAGTACTTC
TRBV5-1	once	NA	TRBJ2-3	CASSQGQGGSDTQYF	TGCGCCAGCAGCCAAGGACAGGGAGGGTCGGATACGCAGTATTTT
TRBV28	NA	NA	TRBJ1-2	CASSLIGGIGYTF	TGTGCCAGCAGTTTAATCGGGGGGATTGGCTACACCTTC
TRBV6-6	NA	TRBD1	TRBJ2-5	CASSKTSQGAWETQYF	TGTGCCAGCAGCAAAACCTCACAGGGGGCTTGGGAGACCCAGTACTTC
TRBV27	NA	TRBD2	TRBJ2-2	CASSFRKTSGRGTGELFF	TGTGCCAGCAGTTTCCGCAAGACTAGCGGGAGAGGGACCGGGGAGCTGTTTTTT